This TCR beta chain appears in the sequencing data of a study of cytomegalovirus exposure and HLA in healthy donors. The CDR3 runs 12 residues. The germline V and J ends were trimmed by 2 bases and 3 bases, with 5 bases remaining between them. CDR1 is SGHDT and CDR2 is YYEEEE in the germline V gene. PCR used 60 Vbeta primers and 13 Jbeta primers. Some clones are missing from TCRdb's copy, which holds only in-frame ones; the method was immunoSEQ multiplex PCR. The table has about 140,000 clones, around 85% seen once. Sequenced sample: PBMCs. This receptor was identified in a woman in her forties or fifties in good health and CMV-seropositive. The V call is TRBV5-6, the J call TRBJ1-1; D remains ambiguous. Here the CDR3 reads CASSFSDTEAFF. The DNA for the CDR3 is TGTGCCAGCAGCTTCAGTGACACTGAAGCTTTCTTT.